This entry lists 5 T cell receptor beta chains sequenced from one sample in a study of technical replicates of blood from a few donors. The table came from immunoSEQ multiplex PCR; TCRdb's copy has only in-frame clones and leaves some out. The sample shows approximately 79,000 clones, around 97% of them seen only once. The sequenced sample was T cells isolated from PBMCs. The receptors here all came from a human donor in good health.

The J gene is TRBJ1-1, the V gene TRBV4-3; no clear D. V was pared by 0 bases and J by 0 bases, with 11 bases between. There are 16 residues in the CDR3. Looked up from germline, CDR1 is LGHNA and CDR2 is YSLEER. CDR3 sequence reads: CASSQDIGYMNTEAFF. CDR3 DNA: TGCGCCAGCAGCCAAGATATCGGTTATATGAACACTGAAGCTTTCTTT.

This clone was found once. V usage is TRBV9 and J usage is TRBJ2-3; possibly TRBD1 for D (6 bases). The germline V gene encodes CDR1 SGDLS and CDR2 YYNGEE. Trimming removed 4 bases at V and 0 bases at J, with 24 bases between. The CDR3 has 19 amino acids. Written as DNA, the CDR3 is TGTGCCAGCAGCCTTAGTTCCGTAACAGGGATCACTAGCACAGATACGCAGTATTTT. Its translation is CASSLSSVTGITSTDTQYF.

The chain joins TRBV7-8 to TRBJ2-7, with 9 bases that match TRBD2. Germline V gene data show CDR1 as SGHVS and CDR2 as FQNEAQ. V was pared by 4 bases and J by 3 bases, with 19 bases of the junction left unmatched. The CDR3 loop spans 19 amino acids. The CDR3 nucleotides read TGTGCCAGCAGCTCTTCCGGGTTCCTAGCGGGGTACCAAGTCTACGAGCAGTACTTC. This translates into CASSSSGFLAGYQVYEQYF.

The CDR3 DNA follows: TGCACCAGCAGCCAAGATTTTACTAGCGGGAGACGGAATGAGCAGTTCTTC. It is translated as CTSSQDFTSGRRNEQFF. This chain joins TRBV1 and TRBJ2-1; the D segment call TRBD2 is taken from the table without a DNA check. TRBV1 is labeled a pseudogene. This CDR3 contains 17 residues.

This sequence joins TRBV4-2 and TRBJ1-2; 8 bases are shared with TRBD1. CDR3 size: 15 residues. The V and J ends lost 4 bases and 2 bases, in that order; junction bases with no gene match: 6. Germline-derived CDR1 and CDR2 are LGHNA and YNFKEQ. The CDR3 reads CASSPRTGGNYGYTF. DNA for the CDR3: TGTGCCAGCAGCCCGAGAACAGGGGGGAACTATGGCTACACCTTC.